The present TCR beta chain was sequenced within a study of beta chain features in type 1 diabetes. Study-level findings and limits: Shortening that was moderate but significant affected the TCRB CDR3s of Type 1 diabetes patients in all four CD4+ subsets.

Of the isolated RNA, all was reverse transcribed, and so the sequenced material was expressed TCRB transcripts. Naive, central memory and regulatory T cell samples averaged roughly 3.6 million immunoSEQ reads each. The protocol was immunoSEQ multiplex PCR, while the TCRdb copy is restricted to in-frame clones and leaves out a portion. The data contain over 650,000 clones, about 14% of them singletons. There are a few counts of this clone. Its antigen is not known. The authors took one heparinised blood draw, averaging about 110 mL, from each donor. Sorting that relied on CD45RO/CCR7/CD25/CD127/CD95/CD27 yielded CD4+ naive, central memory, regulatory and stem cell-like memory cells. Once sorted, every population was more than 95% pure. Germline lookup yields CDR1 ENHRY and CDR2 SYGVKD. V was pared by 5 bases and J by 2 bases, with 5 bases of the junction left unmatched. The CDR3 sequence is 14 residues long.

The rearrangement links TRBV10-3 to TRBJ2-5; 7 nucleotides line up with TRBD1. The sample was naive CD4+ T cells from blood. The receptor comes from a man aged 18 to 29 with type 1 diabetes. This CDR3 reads CAISRQGPQETQYF. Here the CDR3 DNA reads TGTGCCATCAGTAGACAGGGACCTCAAGAGACCCAGTACTTC.